The next 25 T cell receptor beta chains were all read from a single sample in a study of cytomegalovirus exposure and HLA in healthy donors. The PCR ran on 60 Vbeta and 13 Jbeta primers. Repertoires were generated with immunoSEQ multiplex PCR, while TCRdb's copy carries only in-frame clones and drops some. The sample table includes 130,000 to 150,000 clones. The specimen sequenced was PBMCs. The receptors originated from a woman between 50 and 59 years old in good health and CMV-seronegative.

The chain recombines TRBV5-8 with TRBJ1-5, with D unresolved. Germline V lookup: CDR1 SGHTS, CDR2 YDEGEE. V dropped 3 bases and J dropped 1 base, with 5 bases sitting between them. The CDR3 is 13 amino acids. The CDR3 DNA reads as TGTGCCAGCAGCTCCTCCAGCAATCAGCCCCAGCATTTT. It specifies CASSSSSNQPQHF. Full variable domain (rest looked up from reference TRBV5-8 and TRBJ1-5): EAGVTQSPTHLIKTRGQQATLRCSPISGHTSVYWYQQALGLGLQFLLWYDEGEERNRGNFPPRFSGRQFPNYSSELNVNALELEDSALYLCASSSSSNQPQHFGDGTRLSIL.

The chain employs TRBV5-5 and TRBJ2-2, with 9 bases identical to TRBD2. Germline V gives CDR1 SGHKS, CDR2 YYEKEE (reference sequence). There are 16 residues in the CDR3. With V trimmed by 2 bases and J by 5 bases, 7 bases remained unmatched. CDR3 residues: CASSFALAGLTGELFF. The CDR3 nucleotides are TGTGCCAGCAGCTTTGCCCTAGCGGGACTGACCGGGGAGCTGTTTTTT.

This chain connects TRBV6-5 to TRBJ1-2; 9 nucleotides align to TRBD1. Germline CDR1 and CDR2: MNHEY and SVGAGI. The V gene end was trimmed by 6 bases and the J gene end by 6 bases; junction bases not matched to a gene: 5. The CDR3 is 13 amino acids. DNA of the CDR3: TGTGCCAGCAGGGGGACAGGGAGGGATGGCTACACCTTC. This codes for CASRGTGRDGYTF.

The chain has TRBV6-1 and TRBJ1-2, with unresolved D. V was shortened by 0 bases and J by 4 bases, with 9 bases between the two germline ends. The germline gives CDR1 MNHNS, CDR2 SASEGT. This CDR3 has 14 amino acids. CDR3 nucleotide sequence: TGTGCCAGCAGTGAAGCGAGGGATCCCTATGGCTACACCTTC. It is translated as CASSEARDPYGYTF.

The gene calls are TRBV18 and TRBJ2-1; tentatively, D is TRBD2 (6 bases). There are 16 residues in the CDR3. The V gene lost 6 bases and the J gene lost 7 bases, with 22 bases spanning the gap. Germline CDR1 is KGHSH and CDR2 is LQKENI. In nucleotides, the CDR3 is TGTGCCAGCTCCTCCCAGACCGGGAGACTACGGAATGAGCAGTTCTTC. As protein: CASSSQTGRLRNEQFF.

This chain links TRBV27 with TRBJ1-5; the match to TRBD1 covers 9 bases. CDR3 length: 17 residues. J lost 6 bases, V lost 5 bases, and 14 bases had no gene match. The germline V gene has CDR1 MNHEY and CDR2 SMNVEV (reference sequence). The CDR3 protein is CASSPRPGTGSGQPQHF. In DNA form, the CDR3 reads TGTGCCAGCAGTCCTCGTCCCGGGACAGGGAGTGGTCAGCCCCAGCATTTT.

The chain couples TRBV5-1 to TRBJ2-3; D not resolved. Trimming shortened V by 4 bases and J by 0 bases, and 12 bases separated the two germline ends. Germline values: CDR1 SGHRS, CDR2 YFSETQ. The CDR3 has 15 residues. The DNA of the CDR3 is TGCGCCAGCAGCCCCGTGACAAGAAGCACAGATACGCAGTATTTT. Its translation: CASSPVTRSTDTQYF.

V and J are TRBV4-3 and TRBJ2-7, with TRBD2 identical over 9 bases. V shed 1 base, J shed 2 bases, and the junction held 3 bases outside the gene matches. The CDR3 is 15 residues long. In germline, CDR1 is LGHNA, CDR2 YSLEER. This chain's CDR3 is CASSQVVAGAYEQYF. The CDR3 DNA is TGCGCCAGCAGCCAAGTGGTAGCGGGAGCCTACGAGCAGTACTTC.

The rearrangement links TRBV9 to TRBJ2-1; D possibly corresponds to TRBD2 (7 bases). Germline V gene lookup returns CDR1 SGDLS and CDR2 YYNGEE. Trimming removed 4 bases from V and 2 bases from J, with 28 bases in between. There are 20 residues in the CDR3. CDR3 in DNA: TGTGCCAGCAGCTCACATCGGGCCAGGCTGGGGGGGACAACCTACAATGAGCAGTTCTTC. It is translated as CASSSHRARLGGTTYNEQFF.

The chain employs TRBV13 and TRBJ1-1, with TRBD1 matching over 9 bases. Trimming at V came to 4 bases and at J to 5 bases, leaving 2 bases not matched to a gene. The CDR3 loop spans 13 amino acids. In germline, CDR1 is PRHDT, CDR2 FYEKMQ (reference sequence). In DNA, the CDR3 is TGTGCCAGCAGCTGGACAGGGGAGACTGAAGCTTTCTTT. It codes for CASSWTGETEAFF.

The V and J genes are TRBV6-1 and TRBJ2-7, with D maybe TRBD2 (6 bases). The CDR3 length is 14 residues. Trimming removed 3 bases at V and 0 bases at J, with 9 bases between. Per germline, CDR1 MNHNS and CDR2 SASEGT. CDR3: CASSETGLSYEQYF. CDR3 sequence (DNA): TGTGCCAGCAGTGAGACGGGACTCTCCTACGAGCAGTACTTC.

The CDR3 spells CASSPRREGQPQHF. As DNA, the CDR3 is TGTGCCAGTAGCCCCCGTCGGGAGGGTCAGCCCCAGCATTTT. The genes are TRBV19 and TRBJ1-5; no firm D call. The CDR3 runs 14 residues. The germline V gene has CDR1 LNHDA and CDR2 SQIVND (reference sequence). Between the trimmed V and J ends, which lost 6 bases and 6 bases, there was a span of 15 bases.

The chain uses TRBV9 and TRBJ2-1; TRBD2 matches 11 bases. Unmatched junction bases numbered 9, after V lost 0 bases and J lost 7 bases. This CDR3 spans 17 amino acids. Germline V gives CDR1 SGDLS, CDR2 YYNGEE. CDR3: CASSVAGSGRARNEQFF. The CDR3 DNA reads TGTGCCAGCAGCGTAGCGGGTAGCGGGAGGGCCCGGAATGAGCAGTTCTTC.

The V gene is TRBV7-3, the J gene TRBJ2-5; tentatively, D is TRBD2 (7 bases). The germline V gene has CDR1 SGHTA and CDR2 FQGTGA. This CDR3 comprises 13 residues. V dropped 2 bases and J dropped 9 bases, with 13 bases sitting between them. CDR3 DNA: TGTGCCAGCAGCTTAGGGGGAGGGGGGGCCCAGTACTTC. Amino acid sequence: CASSLGGGGAQYF.

The chain joins TRBV6-5 to TRBJ1-2; D uncertain. V shed 6 bases and J shed 8 bases, with 19 bases lying between them. This CDR3 spans 14 amino acids. The V gene's germline CDR1 is MNHEY and CDR2 SVGAGI. The DNA of the CDR3 is TGTGCCAGCAGCATCTTCGGACTGGAGGGAGGCTACACCTTC. Protein sequence: CASSIFGLEGGYTF.

About this clone itself: An end of the junction differs from the germline gene, which may be a read error. V is TRBV7-7 and J is TRBJ2-2, with D possibly matching TRBD2 (6 bases). Per the germline V gene, CDR1 is SSHAT and CDR2 is FNYEAQ (reference sequence). CDR3 length: 16 amino acids. The CDR3 DNA reads as TGTGCTAGCAGCTCGAGTGCGACTAGTTCCACCGGGGAGCTGTTTTTT. Protein: CASSSSATSSTGELFF.

The rearrangement joins TRBV4-2 to TRBJ2-7; 13 bases are a match to TRBD2. CDR3 length: 19 amino acids. Trimming took 0 bases from V and 6 from J; bases not matched to a gene: 14. The germline gives CDR1 LGHNA, CDR2 YNFKEQ. The CDR3 loop is CASSQDPVGGGLAGVEQYF. DNA of the CDR3: TGTGCCAGCAGCCAAGATCCGGTTGGAGGCGGACTAGCGGGAGTCGAGCAGTACTTC.

V and J are TRBV19 and TRBJ1-5; no firm D call. Trimming took off 5 bases at V and 7 bases at J, with 9 bases between the two ends. The CDR3 covers 12 residues. The germline gives CDR1 LNHDA, CDR2 SQIVND (reference sequence). The CDR3, as DNA: TGTGCCAGTAGTCCTCTGCAGCAGCCCCAGCATTTT. This codes for CASSPLQQPQHF.

The chain has TRBV2 and TRBJ1-3; a possible D gene is TRBD1 (6 bases). The germline V gene has CDR1 SNHLY and CDR2 FYNNEI. This CDR3 spans 14 amino acids. With 6 bases removed from V and 1 base from J, the gap between germline ends came to 10 bases. The chain's CDR3 is CASSYTGSGNTIYF. DNA of the CDR3: TGTGCCAGCAGCTACACAGGGTCTGGAAACACCATATATTTT.

The gene calls are TRBV7-9 and TRBJ1-1; no firm D call. Trimming cost V 2 bases and J 3 bases, with 7 bases left between them. The CDR3 extends over 13 amino acids. Germline V gene lookup returns CDR1 SEHNR and CDR2 FQNEAQ (reference sequence). The DNA of the CDR3 is TGTGCCAGCAGCTTACAACGGGACACTGAAGCTTTCTTT. This gives the protein CASSLQRDTEAFF. The entire variable domain, with the rest obtained from reference TRBV7-9 and TRBJ1-1, is as follows: DTGVSQNPRHKITKRGQNVTFRCDPISEHNRLYWYRQTLGQGPEFLTYFQNEAQLEKSRLLSDRFSAERPKGSFSTLEIQRTEQGDSAMYLCASSLQRDTEAFFGQGTRLTVV.

The J gene is TRBJ1-3, the V gene TRBV4-1, with unresolved D. The germline V and J ends were trimmed by 0 bases and 4 bases, with 10 bases remaining between them. CDR3 length: 15 amino acids. Germline CDR1 is MGHRA and CDR2 is YSYEKL. The CDR3 spells CASSQDGVDGNTIYF. The CDR3 nucleotides read TGCGCCAGCAGCCAAGACGGGGTGGACGGAAACACCATATATTTT.

The chain has TRBV5-1 and TRBJ1-2; 9 bases map to TRBD1. From germline, CDR1 is SGHRS and CDR2 YFSETQ. The CDR3 extends over 16 amino acids. Unmatched junction bases numbered 14, after V lost 3 bases and J lost 8 bases. The DNA for the CDR3 is TGCGCCAGCAGCTCGACTGCACCGGGACAGGGATCCGGCTACACCTTC. It specifies CASSSTAPGQGSGYTF.

The chain links TRBV18 to TRBJ1-2; 8 positions match TRBD1. Germline V gives CDR1 KGHSH, CDR2 LQKENI. The CDR3 has 16 residues. J gave up 4 bases and V 2 bases, and 9 bases lay outside the gene matches. Written as DNA, the CDR3 is TGTGCCAGCTCACCAAGTCAGAGACAGGGGTCCTATGGCTACACCTTC. It translates to CASSPSQRQGSYGYTF.

The V gene is TRBV6-5, the J gene TRBJ2-6; D remains unclear. The CDR3 runs to 15 residues. Between the trimmed V and J ends, which lost 1 base and 3 bases, there was a span of 7 bases. The germline V gene encodes CDR1 MNHEY and CDR2 SVGAGI. The CDR3 DNA reads as TGTGCCAGCAGTTACTTGGGCTTTGGGGCCAACGTCCTGACTTTC. Its protein product is CASSYLGFGANVLTF.

The chain recombines TRBV11-2 with TRBJ2-7; TRBD2 agrees at 7 bases. V shed 7 bases and J 4 bases; nucleotides not matched to a gene: 10. CDR1 and CDR2 from the germline V gene are SGHAT and FQNNGV. This CDR3 region has 14 residues. The CDR3 reads CASNQRENRYEQYF. In nucleotides, the CDR3 is TGTGCCAGCAACCAGCGGGAAAATCGTTACGAGCAGTACTTC.